This T cell receptor (beta chain) appears in the sequencing data of a study of T cell repertoires in cytomegalovirus infection. TCRdb recomputed calls from the reads with MiXCR, one row per CDR3 protein. The data contain 550,000 to 850,000 distinct CDR3 sequences, about 30% of them singletons. Germline loops: CDR1 SGHTA, CDR2 FQGNSA. The CDR3 has 15 amino acids. V lost 1 base to trimming and J lost 1 base, with 10 bases between them. Notes on this clonotype: Its antigen is as yet unknown.

The chain employs TRBV7-2 and TRBJ2-5; D might be TRBD1 (6 bases). This TCR derives from a human donor in good health (CMV status not recorded). Some clones in this sample may be carry-over from other donors' samples. Sequencing was performed on cultured PBMCs, taken from culture after CMV antigen stimulation. The CDR3 bases are TGTGCCAGCAGCTTAGGGTGGGACACCCAAGAGACCCAGTACTTC. Translating gives CASSLGWDTQETQYF. Full variable domain (outside the CDR3, taken from reference TRBV7-2 and TRBJ2-5): GAGVSQSPSNKVTEKGKDVELRCDPISGHTALYWYRQSLGQGLEFLIYFQGNSAPDKSGLPSDRFSAERTGGSVSTLTIQRTQQEDSAVYLCASSLGWDTQETQYFGPGTRLLVL.